This T cell receptor (beta chain) derives from a study of response to subunit inactivated influenza vaccine listed by TCRdb under 2018. Looking at the study overall: Deep quantitative T cell receptor repertoire profiling was used in the study to track responses to a trivalent subunit inactivated influenza vaccine. General findings and caveats noted by the study authors: It was suggested by the authors that each seasonal influenza vaccination may recruit only a limited number of new T cells.

Libraries came from RT-PCR. The data were produced on an Illumina HiSeq 2500. TCRdb reworked the public reads: Q25 trimming with fastp, MiXCR clone assembly, productive beta chains retained. Identical CDR3 proteins give one entry, which carries the most common genes and DNA. The sample data list 200,000 to 300,000 distinct CDR3 sequences, and 9.5% to 15% of these were observed just once. The ten most abundant clones make up 7.8% of the sample. This clonotype was observed a handful of times. Its antigen remains undetermined. It has no much larger one-base neighbor in the sample; base qualities were not kept. Measured from the cysteine to the phenylalanine, the CDR3 is 15 residues long. The kept DNA is CDR3 alone, 45 bases in frame from the first base. The CDR1 and CDR2 encoded by the germline V gene are LGHNA and YNFKEQ. V is cut by 0 bases and J by 8 bases, and the space between the germline ends is 11 bases.

This TCR was sampled from a man aged 45-65 years who received an inactivated influenza vaccine. Donor details come from another sample of the same person, matched by shared clones. This chain is built from TRBV4-2 and TRBJ1-6, with the D gene too uncertain to name. Sample: non-naive T cells sorted from PBMCs, taken 14 to 15 days before vaccination. The cell subset or site label, read with the paper, signifies: memory T cell fraction. The CDR3 protein is CASSQDPRADSPLHF. The DNA is as follows: TGTGCCAGCAGCCAAGATCCGAGGGCGGATTCACCCCTCCACTTT.